The clone carrying this T cell receptor beta chain came up a few times. These data belong to a study of patients and donors after allogeneic stem cell transplantation. From the RT-PCR reads, TCRdb called clonotypes with MiXCR, one entry per CDR3 protein. This repertoire shows about 23,000 distinct CDR3 sequences, around 30% found once; its top ten account for roughly half. The V end lost 4 bases, the J end lost 0 bases, and 14 bases lay between the germline ends. The CDR3 covers 15 residues. Germline loops: CDR1 SGHRS, CDR2 YFSETQ. Sequencing was carried out using blood, either unsorted or a sorted T cell fraction (not recorded which). The source of this sequence is a human donor who was either an allogeneic HSCT recipient or a stem cell or donor lymphocyte infusion donor (not recorded which). It is not recorded whose cells these are; they may come from a transplant donor. The chain carries TRBV5-1 and TRBJ2-7; weak D call: TRBD1 (6 bases). Here the CDR3 reads CASSPPTGTSYEQYF. CDR3 bases: TGCGCCAGCAGCCCCCCGACAGGAACCTCCTACGAGCAGTACTTC. Together with reference TRBV5-1 and TRBJ2-7, the CDR3 gives the full variable domain: KAGVTQTPRYLIKTRGQQVTLSCSPISGHRSVSWYQQTPGQGLQFLFEYFSETQRNKGNFPGRFSGRQFSNSRSEMNVSTLELGDSALYLCASSPPTGTSYEQYFGPGTRLTVT.